The clone carrying this T cell receptor beta chain was seen a handful of times. The antigen remains undetermined. Amplification of TCR beta CDR3 regions used RNA as the template. In the first-round RT-PCR of the TCR CDR3, the HTBI primer set was used. TCRdb re-called the multiplex PCR reads through MiXCR, storing one row per CDR3 protein. The repertoire has some 620,000 distinct CDR3 sequences, around 16% of them found once; the top ten carry 3.8%. Trimming shortened V by 5 bases and J by 7 bases, and 17 bases separated the two germline ends. The CDR3 covers 14 residues. CDR1 MDHEN and CDR2 SYDVKM come from the germline V gene. The sample comes from a study of T cells in Graves' hyperthyroidism and ophthalmopathy. Overall study results and limits: Blood also carried most thyroid clonotypes expanded above 0.001.

Criteria for exclusion of patients were uncontrolled infection, other autoimmune disease, pregnancy or lactation. For the diagnoses, clinical symptoms, serum thyroxine and TRAb, thyroid ultrasound and orbital computed tomography were used. Each 10 ml fresh peripheral blood draw supplied the PBMCs. This chain connects TRBV28 to TRBJ1-2, with D uncertain. This TCR was sampled from a woman aged 25-40 years with Graves' hyperthyroidism. Material: blood. The CDR3 loop reads CASSPRMQTIGYTF. CDR3 in DNA: TGTGCCAGCAGTCCACGAATGCAGACCATTGGCTACACCTTC.